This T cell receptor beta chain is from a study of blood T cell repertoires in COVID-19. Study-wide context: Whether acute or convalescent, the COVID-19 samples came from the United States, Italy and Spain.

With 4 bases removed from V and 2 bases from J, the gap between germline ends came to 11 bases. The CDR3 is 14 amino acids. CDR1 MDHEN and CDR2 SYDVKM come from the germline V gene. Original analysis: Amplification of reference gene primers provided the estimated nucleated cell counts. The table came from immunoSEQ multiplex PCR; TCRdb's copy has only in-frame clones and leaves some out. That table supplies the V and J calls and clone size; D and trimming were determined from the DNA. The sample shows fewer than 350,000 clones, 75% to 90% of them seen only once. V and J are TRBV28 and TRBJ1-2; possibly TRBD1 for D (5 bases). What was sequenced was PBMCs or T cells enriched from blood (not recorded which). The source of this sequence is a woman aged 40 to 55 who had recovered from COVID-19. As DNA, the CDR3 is TGTGCCAGCAGTTCCTCTCCAGGGAACTATGGCTACACCTTC. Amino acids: CASSSSPGNYGYTF.